What follows describes a single T cell receptor (beta chain). Its target is not known. V lost 5 bases to trimming and J lost 1 base; unmatched junction nucleotides: 3. The germline V gene has CDR1 LGHNT and CDR2 FRNRAP. The CDR3 covers 14 residues. This entry is derived from a study of beta chain features in type 1 diabetes. The investigators reverse transcribed all of the isolated RNA, so they sequenced expressed TCRB transcripts. Clones were read by immunoSEQ multiplex PCR, and TCRdb kept only the in-frame ones, dropping some. In the table there are 250,000 to 300,000 clones, roughly an eighth of which are singletons. Whole-study results and caveats: Individuals with type 1 diabetes displayed fewer insertions and more deletions at VDJ junctions. The study left unresolved whether HLA type influences TCRB rearrangement. Shorter TCRB CDR3s, moderately but significantly so, marked every one of the four CD4+ subsets in Type 1 diabetes patients. In comparison with healthy donors, patients had naive, central memory and Treg TCRB repertoires that appeared more similar.

The chain is built from TRBV12-5 and TRBJ2-3, with 7 bases that match TRBD2. The sequence was collected from a man aged 30-40 years with type 1 diabetes. Material for sequencing was naive CD4+ T cells from blood. CDR3 amino acids: CASGASGGTDTQYF. The CDR3 DNA follows: TGTGCTAGTGGTGCTAGCGGAGGCACAGATACGCAGTATTTT.